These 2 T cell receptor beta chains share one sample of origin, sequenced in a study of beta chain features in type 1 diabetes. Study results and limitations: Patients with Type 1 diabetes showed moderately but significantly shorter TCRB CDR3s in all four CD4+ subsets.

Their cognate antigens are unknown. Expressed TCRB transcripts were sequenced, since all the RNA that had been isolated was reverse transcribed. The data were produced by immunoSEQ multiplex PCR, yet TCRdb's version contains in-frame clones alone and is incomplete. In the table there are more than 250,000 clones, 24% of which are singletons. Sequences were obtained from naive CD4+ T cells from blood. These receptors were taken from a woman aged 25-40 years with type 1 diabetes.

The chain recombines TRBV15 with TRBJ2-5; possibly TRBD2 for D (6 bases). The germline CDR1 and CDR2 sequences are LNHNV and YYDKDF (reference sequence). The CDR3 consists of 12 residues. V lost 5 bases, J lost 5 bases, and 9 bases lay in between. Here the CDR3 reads CATSGRGETQYF. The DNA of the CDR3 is TGTGCCACCAGCGGACGGGGGGAGACCCAGTACTTC.

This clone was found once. CDR3 residues: CASSVAASGTNEQFF. CDR3 bases: TGTGCCAGCAGCGTAGCGGCTAGCGGGACCAATGAGCAGTTCTTC. This sequence joins TRBV9 and TRBJ2-1; TRBD2 aligns across 9 bases. V lost 0 bases, J lost 6 bases, and 4 bases stayed unmatched. The CDR3 is 15 amino acids. Germline-derived CDR1 and CDR2 are SGDLS and YYNGEE.